This TCR beta chain was observed in a study of blood T cell repertoires in COVID-19. For the study at large: Acute-phase and convalescent COVID-19 samples originated in the United States, Italy and Spain. Sample material is recorded as cDNA or gDNA derived from T cells, B-cell-depleted T cells, or PBMCs.

Original analysis: Amplification with reference gene primers provided the estimates of nucleated cell counts. The table came from immunoSEQ multiplex PCR; TCRdb's copy has only in-frame clones and leaves some out. V and J calls and clone size come straight from that table; D and trimming were deduced from the DNA. The sample holds 120,000 to 150,000 clones, 80% to 90% seen once. Trimming pared 3 bases from V and 5 bases from J, leaving 8 bases between. The CDR3 covers 12 residues. Germline loops: CDR1 SGHDT, CDR2 YYEEEE. This sequence joins TRBV5-6 and TRBJ1-1, with D possibly being TRBD1 (6 bases). The sequencing sample was made of peripheral blood. This receptor was identified in a woman between 45 and 65 years old with active or convalescent COVID-19. The CDR3 nucleotides are TGTGCCAGCAGCTATGGACAGACTGAAGCTTTCTTT. Translation: CASSYGQTEAFF.